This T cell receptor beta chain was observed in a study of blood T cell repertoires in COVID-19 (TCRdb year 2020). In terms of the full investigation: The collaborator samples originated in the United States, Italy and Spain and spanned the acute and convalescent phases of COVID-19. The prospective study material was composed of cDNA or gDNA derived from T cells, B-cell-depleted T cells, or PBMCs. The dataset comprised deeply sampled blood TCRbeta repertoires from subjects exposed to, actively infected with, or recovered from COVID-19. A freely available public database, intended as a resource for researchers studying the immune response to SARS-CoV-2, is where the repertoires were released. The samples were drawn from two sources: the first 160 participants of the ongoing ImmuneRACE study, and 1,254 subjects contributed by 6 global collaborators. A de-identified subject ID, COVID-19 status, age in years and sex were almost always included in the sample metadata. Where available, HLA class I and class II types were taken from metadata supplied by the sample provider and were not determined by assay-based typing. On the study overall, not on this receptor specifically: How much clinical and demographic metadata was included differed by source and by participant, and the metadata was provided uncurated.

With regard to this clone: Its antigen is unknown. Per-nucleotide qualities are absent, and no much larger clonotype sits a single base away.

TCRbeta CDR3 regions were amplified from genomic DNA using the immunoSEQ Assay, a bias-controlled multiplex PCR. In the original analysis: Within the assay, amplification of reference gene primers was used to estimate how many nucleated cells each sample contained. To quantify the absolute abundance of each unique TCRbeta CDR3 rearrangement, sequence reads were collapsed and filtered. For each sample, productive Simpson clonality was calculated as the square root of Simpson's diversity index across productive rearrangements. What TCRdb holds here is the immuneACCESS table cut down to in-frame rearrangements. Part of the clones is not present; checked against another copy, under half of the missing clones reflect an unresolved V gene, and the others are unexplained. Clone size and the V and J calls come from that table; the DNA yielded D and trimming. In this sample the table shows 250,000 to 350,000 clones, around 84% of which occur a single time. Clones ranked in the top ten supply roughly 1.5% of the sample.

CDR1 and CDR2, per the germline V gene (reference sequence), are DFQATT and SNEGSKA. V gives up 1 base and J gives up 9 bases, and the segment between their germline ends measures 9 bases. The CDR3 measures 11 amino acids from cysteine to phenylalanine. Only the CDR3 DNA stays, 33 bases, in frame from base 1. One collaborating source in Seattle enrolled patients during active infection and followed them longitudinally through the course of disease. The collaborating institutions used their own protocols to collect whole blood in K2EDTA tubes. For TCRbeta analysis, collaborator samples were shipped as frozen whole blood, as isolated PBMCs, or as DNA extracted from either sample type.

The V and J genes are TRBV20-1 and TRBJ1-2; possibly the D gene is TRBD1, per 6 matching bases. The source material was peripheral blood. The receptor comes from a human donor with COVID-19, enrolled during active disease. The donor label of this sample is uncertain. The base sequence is TGCAGTGCTAGAGGACAGGCGAGCTACACCTTC. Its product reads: CSARGQASYTF.